The 11 T cell receptor beta chains reported below all come from one sample, sequenced in a study of blood T cells in healthy people across ages. Sample-barcoded 5' priming and a J-beta primer mix drove a second PCR of roughly 7 to 11 cycles. TCRdb recomputed calls from the 5' RACE reads with MiXCR, one row per CDR3 protein. Of 1.5 million to 1.9 million distinct CDR3 sequences in the sample, approximately 39% are singletons; the top ten hold roughly 3.7%. Material for sequencing was blood. All receptors come from a woman aged 18-35 years in good health.

The chain employs TRBV7-2 and TRBJ2-6; no definite D call. The CDR3 is 14 amino acids. Germline loops: CDR1 SGHTA, CDR2 FQGNSA. Trimming stripped 4 bases from V and 5 bases from J, with 9 bases between. CDR3 nucleotides: TGTGCCAGCAGCTCCGCTTTCTGGGCCAACGTCCTGACTTTC. It yields the protein CASSSAFWANVLTF.

V usage is TRBV29-1 and J usage is TRBJ2-1, with D tentatively TRBD1 (6 bases). Germline loops: CDR1 SQVTM, CDR2 ANQGSEA. The CDR3 length is 14 residues. V gave up 7 bases and J gave up 0 bases, with 13 bases separating them. CDR3 sequence: CSAGQPSSYNEQFF. CDR3 coding DNA: TGCAGCGCAGGACAGCCGAGCTCCTACAATGAGCAGTTCTTC.

The rearrangement joins TRBV20-1 to TRBJ1-2; D remains unclear. The V and J ends lost 6 bases and 0 bases respectively, with 8 bases between them. Per the germline V gene, CDR1 is DFQATT and CDR2 is SNEGSKA (reference sequence). The CDR3 length is 12 residues. The CDR3 DNA is TGCAGTGCAAGATACGCTAACTATGGCTACACCTTC. Translating gives CSARYANYGYTF.

About this clonotype itself: Because the CDR3's place on the DNA is in doubt, the DNA is left out and the CDR3 is given as listed by TCRdb. V gene TRBV20-1 combines with J gene TRBJ1-3; no check of the table's D call, TRBD1, against the DNA was made. The length of the CDR3 is 14 amino acids, counting both ends. The germline CDR1 and CDR2 sequences are DFQATT and SNEGSKA (reference sequence). CDR3 sequence: CSAPYICSGNTIYF.

This clonotype was seen more than once but under ten times. This chain uses TRBV27 with TRBJ2-2; TRBD2 matches at 8 bases. CDR1 is MNHEY and CDR2 is SMNVEV in the germline V gene (reference sequence). After removal of 7 bases from V and 5 bases from J, the junction contained 21 bases not matched to a gene. The CDR3 contains 19 residues. Here the CDR3 DNA reads TGTGCCAGCACCCTTTATCCCCCGAGGACTAGCTGGTGGACCGGGGAGCTGTTTTTT. Encoded protein: CASTLYPPRTSWWTGELFF.

The V and J genes are TRBV9 and TRBJ2-3; TRBD2 matches 8 bases. The CDR3 is 14 amino acids. Germline V CDR1 and CDR2: SGDLS, YYNGEE. V trimming: 4 bases; J trimming: 11 bases; junction bases outside the gene matches: 12. The CDR3: CASSPRLSGGGQYF. The CDR3, as DNA: TGTGCCAGCAGCCCTCGGCTAAGCGGGGGTGGGCAGTATTTT.

This clonotype was found a few times. The chain joins TRBV20-1 to TRBJ2-5; 7 positions match TRBD1. Losses at the gene ends were 1 base for V and 2 bases for J; bases not matched to a gene: 1. The CDR3 has 13 residues. Germline CDR1 reads DFQATT; CDR2 reads SNEGSKA (reference sequence). CDR3: CSARVGQQETQYF. CDR3 nucleotides: TGCAGTGCTAGAGTGGGACAGCAAGAGACCCAGTACTTC.

This clonotype has just one count. Here the CDR3 reads CAWSDGTATYNEQYF. The CDR3 DNA reads TGTGCCTGGAGCGACGGGACAGCAACCTACAATGAGCAGTACTTC. This chain connects TRBV30 to TRBJ2-5; 7 positions match TRBD1. V was pared by 3 bases and J by 11 bases, with 18 bases of the junction left unmatched. The germline CDR1 and CDR2 sequences are GTSNPN and SVGIG (reference sequence). The length of the CDR3 is 15 residues.

The genes are TRBV4-1 and TRBJ2-7; perhaps TRBD2 as D (5 bases). CDR3 length: 15 residues. Germline V CDR1 and CDR2: MGHRA, YSYEKL. The V end lost 4 bases, the J end lost 1 base, and 14 bases lay between the germline ends. As DNA, the CDR3 is TGCGCCAGCAGCCCCGTACGAACGGGATCCTACGAGCAGTACTTC. It translates to CASSPVRTGSYEQYF.

This clonotype showed up just a few times. The J gene is TRBJ2-7, the V gene TRBV7-2; D possibly matches TRBD1 or TRBD2 (6 bases each). The CDR3 has 18 amino acids. The germline gives CDR1 SGHTA, CDR2 FQGNSA. V gave up 0 bases and J gave up 2 bases, with 20 bases separating them. For the CDR3, the DNA is TGTGCCAGCAGCTTAGCGAGGGGCTTTTACAGGGAGGCCTACGAGCAGTACTTC. Amino acids: CASSLARGFYREAYEQYF.

The chain combines TRBV29-1 with TRBJ1-1; unclear D gene. The CDR3 spans 12 residues. CDR1 and CDR2 (germline): SQVTM, ANQGSEA. Trimming shortened V by 0 bases and J by 6 bases, and 8 bases separated the two germline ends. The CDR3 sequence: CSVEDSAAEAFF. CDR3 sequence (DNA): TGCAGCGTTGAAGATTCCGCTGCTGAAGCTTTCTTT.